The source of this TCR beta chain is a study of OX40 agonist ivuxolimab in advanced cancers. TCRdb's copy holds only in-frame clones and misses some; the assay was immunoSEQ multiplex PCR. The sample consists of about 76,000 clones, around 82% of them appearing once. Germline values: CDR1 MDHEN, CDR2 SYDVKM. The CDR3 extends over 16 amino acids. Unmatched junction bases numbered 10, after V lost 3 bases and J lost 5 bases. The receptor's source is an adult with an advanced solid tumor such as melanoma, head and neck, liver or kidney cancer. The J gene is TRBJ2-5, the V gene TRBV28; TRBD1 matches 9 bases. The source was CD4+ or CD8+ T cells sorted from blood, collected in a trial of the OX40 agonist ivuxolimab. CDR3 region: CASSFPRGQGRETQYF. The DNA of the CDR3 is TGTGCCAGCAGTTTCCCCCGCGGACAGGGGAGGGAGACCCAGTACTTC.